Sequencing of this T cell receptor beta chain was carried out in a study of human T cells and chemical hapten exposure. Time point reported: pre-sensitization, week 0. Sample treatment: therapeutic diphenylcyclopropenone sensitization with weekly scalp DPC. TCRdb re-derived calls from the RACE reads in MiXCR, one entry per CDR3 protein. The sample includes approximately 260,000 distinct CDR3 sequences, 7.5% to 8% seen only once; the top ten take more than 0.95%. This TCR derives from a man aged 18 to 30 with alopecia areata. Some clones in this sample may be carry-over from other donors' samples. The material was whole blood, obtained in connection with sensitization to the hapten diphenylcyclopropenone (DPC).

CDR3: CASSYRDEAFF. The CDR3 DNA sequence: TGTGCCAGCAGTTACAGAGATGAAGCTTTCTTT. The chain combines TRBV6-2 or TRBV6-3 with TRBJ1-1; D gene unclear. Germline-derived CDR1 and CDR2 are MNHEY and SVGEGT. Trimming stripped 2 bases from V and 7 bases from J, with 5 bases between. The CDR3 has 11 residues.